This passage covers 19 T cell receptor beta chains from one sample sequenced in a study of STAT5B mutations in CD4+ large granular lymphocyte leukemia. The repertoire was sequenced with immunoSEQ multiplex PCR; TCRdb's copy has only in-frame clones and lacks some. Counted here are tens of thousands of clones, roughly four fifths occurring once; the ten biggest clones make up 4.4%. Sequencing used CD4+ T cells from blood buffy coats. These receptors were collected from a human donor in good health.

The chain is built from TRBV6-5 and TRBJ2-5; no clear D gene. The ends were cut back, 8 bases at V and 6 bases at J, with 13 bases in the middle. This CDR3 comprises 12 residues. CDR1 is MNHEY and CDR2 is SVGAGI in the germline V gene. CDR3 in amino acids: CASGSSGKTQYF. For the CDR3, the DNA is TGTGCCAGCGGGTCCTCGGGCAAGACCCAGTACTTC.

The gene calls are TRBV28 and TRBJ2-3, with D uncertain. V shed 7 bases and J shed 1 base, with 9 bases lying between them. The CDR3 is 13 residues long. Germline CDR1 reads MDHEN; CDR2 reads SYDVKM. CDR3 sequence: CASMPTGTDTQYF. In DNA form, the CDR3 reads TGTGCCAGCATGCCGACTGGCACAGATACGCAGTATTTT. Looking up the rest from reference TRBV28 and TRBJ2-3 gives the full variable domain: DVKVTQSSRYLVKRTGEKVFLECVQDMDHENMFWYRQDPGLGLRLIYFSYDVKMKEKGDIPEGYSVSREKKERFSLILESASTNQTSMYLCASMPTGTDTQYFGPGTRLTVL.

The V call is TRBV28, the J call TRBJ2-3; perhaps TRBD1 as D (5 bases). This CDR3 is built from 12 residues. Germline V gene data show CDR1 as MDHEN and CDR2 as SYDVKM. The V end lost 6 bases, the J end lost 2 bases, and 6 bases lay between the germline ends. CDR3 loop: CASRGPTDTQYF. The CDR3 nucleotides are TGTGCCAGCAGGGGGCCCACAGATACGCAGTATTTT.

V gene TRBV19 combines with J gene TRBJ1-2; TRBD1 might be the D (6 bases). Looked up from germline, CDR1 is LNHDA and CDR2 is SQIVND (reference sequence). CDR3 length equals 15 residues. Trimming removed 6 bases at V and 7 bases at J, with 21 bases between. This CDR3 reads CASSWRGGERSGYTF. Written as DNA, the CDR3 is TGTGCCAGTAGCTGGCGGGGGGGCGAACGATCTGGCTACACCTTC.

The chain uses TRBV21-1 and TRBJ2-2; the table's D gene call, TRBD1, was not cross checked with the DNA. TRBV21-1 is noted as a pseudogene. The CDR3 covers 17 residues. CDR3 loop: CATTDRGGLGATGELFF. DNA for the CDR3: TGTGCCACCACGGACAGGGGAGGTTTAGGGGCCACCGGGGAGCTGTTTTTT.

This clone showed up just once. The chain has TRBV4-3 and TRBJ2-7, with D tentatively TRBD2 (5 bases). This CDR3 region has 15 residues. The germline V gene encodes CDR1 LGHNA and CDR2 YSLEER. Trimming shortened V by 1 base and J by 6 bases, and 16 bases separated the two germline ends. DNA for the CDR3: TGCGCCAGCAGCCAAGGCGAGGGTTCAGGCTTCGAGCAGTACTTC. Amino acid sequence: CASSQGEGSGFEQYF.

V usage is TRBV5-4 and J usage is TRBJ2-7, with TRBD1 as a possible D gene (6 bases). The V and J ends lost 4 bases and 2 bases respectively, with 13 bases between them. This CDR3 comprises 14 residues. Germline-derived CDR1 and CDR2 are SGHNT and YYREEE (reference sequence). The CDR3 region is CASSPGQRTYEQYF. DNA of the CDR3: TGTGCCAGCAGCCCTGGACAGCGAACCTACGAGCAGTACTTC.

This clone was seen a handful of times. The V and J genes are TRBV4-3 and TRBJ1-1; D possibly corresponds to TRBD1 (5 bases). Trimming removed 0 bases at V and 1 base at J, with 12 bases between. The germline V gene encodes CDR1 LGHNA and CDR2 YSLEER. The CDR3 is 16 residues long. The CDR3 spells CASSQDPRGGNTEAFF. The CDR3 region has the DNA TGCGCCAGCAGCCAAGATCCAAGGGGCGGGAACACTGAAGCTTTCTTT.

The CDR3 DNA follows: TGCGCCATCCGGGACAGGGGTGCTGGGGCCAACGTCCTGACTTTC. Protein product: CAIRDRGAGANVLTF. The chain couples TRBV23-1 to TRBJ2-6, with 10 bases lining up with TRBD1. TRBV23-1 is reported as an ORF; its role is uncertain. The CDR3 totals 15 residues. Unmatched junction bases numbered 5, after V lost 10 bases and J lost 2 bases.

The genes are TRBV28 and TRBJ2-4, with D unclear. CDR1 is MDHEN, CDR2 SYDVKM, per germline. The CDR3 is made up of 12 amino acids. Trimming pared 6 bases from V and 3 bases from J, leaving 6 bases between. The CDR3 spells CASSQGKNIQYF. CDR3 DNA: TGTGCCAGCAGCCAAGGCAAAAACATTCAGTACTTC.

The genes are TRBV5-1 and TRBJ2-6, with D tentatively TRBD1 (7 bases). The germline V and J ends were trimmed by 7 bases and 0 bases, with 14 bases remaining between them. The CDR3 is made up of 16 amino acids. CDR1 is SGHRS, CDR2 YFSETQ, per germline. CDR3 region: CASSAGGTSGANVLTF. The CDR3 DNA sequence: TGCGCCAGCTCGGCAGGGGGGACCTCTGGGGCCAACGTCCTGACTTTC. The full variable domain, rest sourced from reference TRBV5-1 and TRBJ2-6, is KAGVTQTPRYLIKTRGQQVTLSCSPISGHRSVSWYQQTPGQGLQFLFEYFSETQRNKGNFPGRFSGRQFSNSRSEMNVSTLELGDSALYLCASSAGGTSGANVLTFGAGSRLTVL.

V usage is TRBV7-9 and J usage is TRBJ2-1; a weak D match, TRBD2 (5 bases). V was cut by 5 bases and J by 10 bases, with 18 bases left in between. CDR3 size: 14 residues. Looked up from germline, CDR1 is SEHNR and CDR2 is FQNEAQ (reference sequence). The DNA of the CDR3 is TGTGCCAGCAGCCGAGGACTCCCTGACGGGGAGCAGTTCTTC. Amino acids: CASSRGLPDGEQFF. Drawing the rest from reference TRBV7-9 and TRBJ2-1, the complete variable domain is DTGVSQNPRHKITKRGQNVTFRCDPISEHNRLYWYRQTLGQGPEFLTYFQNEAQLEKSRLLSDRFSAERPKGSFSTLEIQRTEQGDSAMYLCASSRGLPDGEQFFGPGTRLTVL.

CDR3 residues: CASSPGVEVIYEQYF. CDR3 nucleotide sequence: TGTGCCAGCTCTCCCGGGGTGGAGGTGATCTACGAGCAGTACTTC. The chain joins TRBV18 to TRBJ2-7; perhaps TRBD2 as D (5 bases). CDR3 length: 15 amino acids. V was trimmed by 6 bases and J by 3 bases, leaving 18 bases between them. Germline V gene lookup returns CDR1 KGHSH and CDR2 LQKENI.

The chain links TRBV7-8 to TRBJ1-5; 9 nucleotides agree with TRBD1. The germline V gene has CDR1 SGHVS and CDR2 FQNEAQ. J was trimmed by 5 bases and V by 5 bases; bases with no gene match: 10. The CDR3 sequence is 16 residues long. CDR3 protein: CASSKGTGRLHQPQHF. The CDR3 bases are TGTGCCAGCAGCAAGGGGACAGGGAGGTTGCATCAGCCCCAGCATTTT. The full variable domain, in which reference TRBV7-8 and TRBJ1-5 provide the parts outside the CDR3, is GAGVSQSPRYKVAKRGQDVALRCDPISGHVSLFWYQQALGQGPEFLTYFQNEAQLDKSGLPSDRFFAERPEGSVSTLKIQRTQQEDSAVYLCASSKGTGRLHQPQHFGDGTRLSIL.

DNA of the CDR3: TGTGCCAGCAGCCTCCGGACTAGCTCGGAGCAGTACTTC. Protein product: CASSLRTSSEQYF. This chain connects TRBV14 to TRBJ2-7, with 8 bases identical to TRBD2. This CDR3 is built from 13 residues. Germline values: CDR1 SGHDN, CDR2 FVKESK. Trimming took 4 bases from V and 7 from J; bases not matched to a gene: 6.

J is TRBJ1-5 and V is TRBV2; no definite D call. The CDR3 has 14 residues. Trimming removed 2 bases at V and 3 bases at J, with 8 bases between. CDR1 and CDR2 from the germline V gene are SNHLY and FYNNEI. The CDR3 DNA follows: TGTGCCAGCAGTGAACGGTACCTCAATCAGCCCCAGCATTTT. It encodes CASSERYLNQPQHF.

This sequence joins TRBV7-2 and TRBJ2-7; perhaps TRBD2 as D (5 bases). Looked up from germline, CDR1 is SGHTA and CDR2 is FQGNSA. This CDR3 has 14 amino acids. With 2 bases removed from V and 5 bases from J, the gap between germline ends came to 13 bases. The CDR3 DNA follows: TGTGCCAGCAGCTTAATCGGATCTAGCAACGAGCAGTACTTC. Translating it yields CASSLIGSSNEQYF.

The rearrangement links TRBV5-1 to TRBJ1-1, with D perhaps TRBD1 (5 bases). Germline V gene data show CDR1 as SGHRS and CDR2 as YFSETQ. The length of the CDR3 is 16 residues. The V and J ends lost 3 bases and 3 bases respectively, with 18 bases between them. The CDR3, as DNA: TGCGCCAGCAGCTCAATGGTGGGGGACGGGGACACTGAAGCTTTCTTT. It encodes CASSSMVGDGDTEAFF.

A note on this clone: Other DNA sequences from this sample encode an identical CDR3 as well. This chain joins TRBV9 and TRBJ2-7; 7 bases match TRBD1. Germline assignment: CDR1 SGDLS and CDR2 YYNGEE. Trimming took 0 bases from V and 2 from J; bases not matched to a gene: 2. The CDR3 loop spans 14 amino acids. The CDR3 reads CASSVGQGAYEQYF. The CDR3 nucleotides are TGTGCCAGCAGCGTAGGACAGGGCGCCTACGAGCAGTACTTC.